A single sample is the source of the 21 T cell receptor beta chains below, sequenced in a study of shared clonotypes between healthy human individuals. Libraries were prepared by immunoSEQ multiplex PCR; TCRdb keeps only in-frame clonotypes and omits some of them. The repertoire consists of hundreds of thousands of clones, with 55% to 85% occurring once and the leading ten covering around 1.8%. Sequencing used memory CD4+ T cells sorted from blood. The sample's subset: CD45RA-negative fraction. The receptors were sampled from a woman aged 25-40 years in good health.

This clone was seen repeatedly, ten times or more. The chain couples TRBV5-1 to TRBJ2-7, with 7 bases lining up with TRBD2. Germline lookup yields CDR1 SGHRS and CDR2 YFSETQ. J was trimmed by 4 bases and V by 4 bases; bases with no gene match: 8. The CDR3 totals 14 residues. The DNA for the CDR3 is TGCGCCAGCAGCACGGGCGGGGGTTTATACGAGCAGTACTTC. Protein: CASSTGGGLYEQYF. The complete variable domain, with remaining parts taken from reference TRBV5-1 and TRBJ2-7, reads KAGVTQTPRYLIKTRGQQVTLSCSPISGHRSVSWYQQTPGQGLQFLFEYFSETQRNKGNFPGRFSGRQFSNSRSEMNVSTLELGDSALYLCASSTGGGLYEQYFGPGTRLTVT.

The chain is built from TRBV18 and TRBJ2-7; tentative D call: TRBD1 (6 bases). Germline-derived CDR1 and CDR2 are KGHSH and LQKENI. Trimming took off 1 base at V and 4 bases at J, with 14 bases between the two ends. The CDR3 sequence is 15 residues long. The CDR3: CASSPLGSQGYEQYF. CDR3 nucleotides: TGTGCCAGCTCACCACTGGGATCCCAGGGGTACGAGCAGTACTTC.

The chain carries TRBV11-2 and TRBJ1-2; unclear D gene. This CDR3 is built from 14 residues. Germline CDR1 reads SGHAT; CDR2 reads FQNNGV. V was pared by 6 bases and J by 4 bases, with 15 bases between. CDR3 in amino acids: CASRSSREGYGYTF. Written as DNA, the CDR3 is TGTGCCAGCAGATCCTCTAGGGAAGGCTATGGCTACACCTTC.

Turning to this clone: It is likely a read error: a sequence one base away is far more abundant. The chain links TRBV7-8 to TRBJ2-7; D uncertain. The V end lost 1 base, the J end lost 3 bases, and 7 bases lay between the germline ends. The CDR3 runs to 13 residues. Germline V gene data show CDR1 as SGHVS and CDR2 as FQNEAQ. The CDR3 region is CASSLEVGYEQYF. The CDR3, as DNA: TGTGCCAGCAGCTTAGAGGTGGGCTACGAGCAGTACTTC.

The chain couples TRBV19 to TRBJ2-1, with unresolved D. This CDR3 is 13 amino acids long. CDR1 LNHDA and CDR2 SQIVND come from the germline V gene (reference sequence). V dropped 5 bases and J dropped 6 bases, with 11 bases sitting between them. CDR3 bases: TGTGCCAGTAGTCCGCAGCTCCCCAATGAGCAGTTCTTC. Its protein is CASSPQLPNEQFF.

This clone was observed a single time. V usage is TRBV5-5 and J usage is TRBJ2-7; either TRBD1 or TRBD2 may fit D (7 bases each). Trimming shortened V by 4 bases and J by 2 bases, and 22 bases separated the two germline ends. Germline-derived CDR1 and CDR2 are SGHKS and YYEKEE (reference sequence). The CDR3 length is 17 residues. CDR3 sequence: CASSIGQGGTDPYEQYF. DNA of the CDR3: TGTGCCAGCAGCATTGGCCAGGGGGGGACAGACCCCTACGAGCAGTACTTC.

This chain connects TRBV4-2 to TRBJ1-2; the match to TRBD1 covers 8 bases. Trimming took 3 bases from V and 2 from J; bases not matched to a gene: 8. Germline V gene data show CDR1 as LGHNA and CDR2 as YNFKEQ. The CDR3 runs 16 residues. DNA for the CDR3: TGTGCCAGCAGCCAGGGTTGGACAGGGAGAAACTATGGCTACACCTTC. Amino acids: CASSQGWTGRNYGYTF.

This clone was seen a handful of times. V is TRBV27 and J is TRBJ2-7; TRBD2 is a possible D gene (5 bases). This CDR3 comprises 14 residues. Germline CDR1 reads MNHEY; CDR2 reads SMNVEV (reference sequence). V lost 2 bases and J lost 3, with 11 bases in between. CDR3 residues: CASSLRSGLYEQYF. The CDR3 bases are TGTGCCAGCAGTTTAAGGAGCGGTCTCTACGAGCAGTACTTC.

This sequence joins TRBV2 and TRBJ1-4; 8 nucleotides agree with TRBD1. Losses at the gene ends were 3 bases for V and 7 bases for J; bases not matched to a gene: 7. The germline gives CDR1 SNHLY, CDR2 FYNNEI. The CDR3 runs 15 residues. This CDR3 reads CASSELGQVGEKLFF. CDR3 in DNA: TGTGCCAGCAGTGAGCTGGGACAGGTTGGTGAAAAACTGTTTTTT.

The rearrangement links TRBV11-2 to TRBJ2-7; D gene unclear. The CDR3 runs 11 residues. V gave up 5 bases and J gave up 4 bases, with 6 bases separating them. Germline lookup yields CDR1 SGHAT and CDR2 FQNNGV. In DNA, the CDR3 is TGTGCCAGCAGCGAACAATACGAGCAGTACTTC. Translating it yields CASSEQYEQYF.

The rearrangement joins TRBV5-1 to TRBJ2-1; TRBD2 matches at 7 bases. The CDR3 consists of 17 residues. Germline assignment: CDR1 SGHRS and CDR2 YFSETQ. Trimming took 4 bases from V and 0 from J; bases not matched to a gene: 10. This CDR3 reads CASSPLGGVSSYNEQFF. As DNA, the CDR3 is TGCGCCAGCAGCCCCCTGGGGGGGGTGAGCTCCTACAATGAGCAGTTCTTC.

This clone was seen only once. The chain links TRBV7-8 to TRBJ2-2; 13 bases map to TRBD2. Trimming removed 4 bases from V and 0 bases from J; junction bases left unmatched: 5. CDR1 SGHVS and CDR2 FQNEAQ come from the germline V gene. This CDR3 has 18 amino acids. CDR3 DNA sequence: TGTGCCAGCAGCTCGACTAGCGGGAGGTCAACGAACACCGGGGAGCTGTTTTTT. It yields the protein CASSSTSGRSTNTGELFF.

This clone was detected only once. Here the CDR3 DNA reads TGTGCCAGCAGCAGGGGTACTGAAGCTTTCTTT. Amino acid sequence: CASSRGTEAFF. V is TRBV5-6 and J is TRBJ1-1, with a weak D call TRBD1 (5 bases). The CDR3 contains 11 residues. Germline CDR1 SGHDT, CDR2 YYEEEE. The ends were cut back, 4 bases at V and 5 bases at J, with 6 bases in the middle.

In this sample, this clone turned up once. The CDR3 is CASSQGRLGSAEQYF. The DNA for the CDR3 is TGCGCCAGCAGCCAAGGTAGACTCGGTTCGGCCGAGCAGTACTTC. The rearrangement uses TRBV4-1 and TRBJ2-7; no reliable D call. There are 15 residues in the CDR3. Trimming removed 1 base from V and 6 bases from J, with 16 bases in between. CDR1 and CDR2 (germline): MGHRA, YSYEKL.

This chain uses TRBV28 with TRBJ2-7; D perhaps matches TRBD2 (5 bases). Trimming left V 5 bases short and J 3 bases short, with 11 bases between. Germline CDR1 is MDHEN and CDR2 is SYDVKM. CDR3 length: 13 residues. The CDR3 loop is CASSSLGVYEQYF. The DNA for the CDR3 is TGTGCCAGCAGTAGCCTCGGGGTCTACGAGCAGTACTTC.

About this clone itself: Other DNA sequences from this sample encode an identical CDR3 as well. The chain has TRBV28 and TRBJ2-7; unclear D gene. This CDR3 comprises 12 residues. Germline values: CDR1 MDHEN, CDR2 SYDVKM. The ends were cut back, 3 bases at V and 0 bases at J, with 3 bases in the middle. Here the CDR3 DNA reads TGTGCCAGCAGTTTGGGCTCCTACGAGCAGTACTTC. This encodes CASSLGSYEQYF.

This clone came up many times. The J gene is TRBJ2-1, the V gene TRBV4-2; the match to TRBD2 covers 10 bases. This CDR3 has 16 amino acids. With 3 bases clipped from V and 8 bases from J, the junction kept 10 bases outside the gene matches. The germline gives CDR1 LGHNA, CDR2 YNFKEQ. The CDR3 region has the DNA TGTGCCAGCAGCCAGGCACTAGCGGGAAGGACCGATGAGCAGTTCTTC. Translating it yields CASSQALAGRTDEQFF.

The chain employs TRBV6-5 and TRBJ1-1; weak D call: TRBD1 (6 bases). The CDR3 is 15 amino acids. V was cut by 2 bases and J by 4 bases, with 14 bases left in between. Looked up from germline, CDR1 is MNHEY and CDR2 is SVGAGI. The CDR3 spells CASSYEGEVGTEAFF. The CDR3, as DNA: TGTGCCAGCAGTTACGAGGGGGAGGTGGGCACTGAAGCTTTCTTT.

The chain is built from TRBV19 and TRBJ2-2, with D uncertain. V dropped 3 bases and J dropped 0 bases, with 5 bases sitting between them. The CDR3 has 14 residues. The germline gives CDR1 LNHDA, CDR2 SQIVND (reference sequence). Here the CDR3 DNA reads TGTGCCAGTAGTATGTCCTCGAACACCGGGGAGCTGTTTTTT. Its translation: CASSMSSNTGELFF.

This clone has more than one count but fewer than ten. V is TRBV6-1 and J is TRBJ1-5; D possibly corresponds to TRBD1 (5 bases). Trimming took 6 bases from V and 1 from J, leaving 13 bases between them. The CDR3 length is 15 residues. Germline V gene sequence: CDR1 MNHNS, CDR2 SASEGT. The CDR3 region is CASRAWQGSNQPQHF. The CDR3 coding sequence is TGTGCCAGCAGGGCTTGGCAGGGCAGCAATCAGCCCCAGCATTTT.

This clone was seen a handful of times. The chain has TRBV28 and TRBJ1-5; tentatively, D is TRBD1 (5 bases). Germline V gene data show CDR1 as MDHEN and CDR2 as SYDVKM. This CDR3 is 16 amino acids long. Between the trimmed V and J ends, which lost 6 bases and 6 bases, there was a span of 21 bases. The CDR3 bases are TGTGCCAGCAGCCCAATCCTCCAGGGATTAGTTCAGCCCCAGCATTTT. Its translation: CASSPILQGLVQPQHF.